This T cell receptor (beta chain) was profiled in a study of blood T cell repertoires in COVID-19. Study as a whole: The samples span acute and convalescent COVID-19 from the United States, Italy and Spain. Sources were T cells, B-cell-depleted T cells, or PBMCs; the material itself was cDNA or gDNA.

This clone was detected a few times. In the original processing: Estimation of nucleated cell counts was performed using reference gene primer amplification. Data came from immunoSEQ multiplex PCR; TCRdb stores just in-frame clones and leaves some out. That table gives V, J and clone size, and the DNA gave D and trimming. The sample includes around 49,000 clones, roughly 90% of them seen just once. With 0 bases clipped from V and 8 bases from J, the junction kept 6 bases outside the gene matches. The CDR3 has 16 amino acids. The germline V gene has CDR1 SGHRS and CDR2 YFSETQ. V and J are TRBV5-1 and TRBJ2-1, with TRBD2 matching over 12 bases. The sample comprised peripheral blood. The sequence derives from a human donor in a cohort sampled during active COVID-19. The CDR3 DNA follows: TGCGCCAGCAGCTTGGCCCTAGCGGGGGGGAAGGATGAGCAGTTCTTC. As protein: CASSLALAGGKDEQFF.